Sequencing of this T cell receptor beta chain was carried out in a study of OX40 agonist ivuxolimab in advanced cancers. Describing the broader study: Ivuxolimab, which targeted the costimulatory receptor OX40 (CD134), was an agonistic, fully human IgG2 monoclonal antibody. Intravenous ivuxolimab was administered to patients every 2 weeks at six dose levels: 0.01, 0.1, 0.3, 1.5, 3 and 10 mg/kg. Among the approximately 54 dose-escalation patients, around 20 had hepatocellular carcinoma, around 15 melanoma, 9 renal cell carcinoma and 9 head and neck cancer. The dose-escalation cohort was approximately 83% male with a mean age of approximately 60 years, ranging from about 23 to 85. Prior anti-PD-1, anti-PD-L1 or anti-CTLA-4 therapy was permitted, and checkpoint inhibitors had been received by roughly 40% of dose-escalation patients. Three dose-escalation patients achieved partial responses, one with hepatocellular carcinoma and two with cutaneous melanoma. Peripheral TCRbeta sequencing aimed to test whether ivuxolimab altered TCR sequence diversity and caused clonal T-cell expansion. The paper describes the monotherapy dose-escalation part (N of about 55 patients) of the phase I trial of ivuxolimab.

Of note for this clone: Its antigen is not yet known. Per-base qualities were not stored, and no clone one base away is much larger.

Points the paper makes about the study in general: Low levels of normalized T-cell clonal expansion were also seen in some nonresponding patients. Which antigens the clonally expanded peripheral T cells were specific for was not determined. At doses of 0.1 to 3.0 mg/kg, clonal expansion of both CD4+ and CD8+ T cells in blood was seen between baseline and week 6. In the 0.1-3.0 mg/kg groups, partial responders had among the lowest normalized peripheral clonal expansion, particularly in CD8+ T cells. After ivuxolimab, expanded clones were on average more numerous among CD8+ T cells than among CD4+ T cells.

The CDR3 runs 12 residues from the cysteine to the phenylalanine. CDR3 DNA only is kept here, 36 bases in frame from base 1. Trimming takes 3 bases from V and 0 bases from J, and the germline ends sit 3 bases apart. The germline V gene gives CDR1 as KGHSH and CDR2 as LQKENI. For sequencing of the TCRbeta CDR3 region, genomic DNA was extracted from the sorted cells. TCRbeta CDR3 regions were sequenced using the immunoSEQ Assay. TCRdb carries this immuneACCESS record with in-frame sequences only. Its versions omit some clonotypes, under half of them owing to an unresolved V gene in the studies checked, with the rest unexplained. This sample holds over 45,000 clones; roughly 88% were observed only once. The top ten constitute 3.4% of the sample. The trial excluded patients who had a history of autoimmune disease or who were on systemic immunosuppression. In every dose cohort, peripheral blood was drawn for TCR sequencing at baseline, cycle 4 day 1, and cycle 7 day 1. Samples were obtained from an open-label, multicenter, first-in-human phase I dose-escalation trial of ivuxolimab. Adults with locally advanced or metastatic melanoma, renal cell carcinoma, hepatocellular carcinoma or head and neck squamous cell carcinoma were enrolled in the trial. Before TCR sequencing, CD4+ and CD8+ T cells were separately sorted from peripheral blood.

The origin of this receptor is an adult with an advanced solid tumor such as melanoma, head and neck, liver or kidney cancer. Sequences were derived from CD4+ or CD8+ T cells sorted from blood, sampled in a trial of the OX40 agonist ivuxolimab. The receptor chain draws on TRBV18 and TRBJ2-7, with the D gene not clear enough to name. The CDR3 reads CASSPSSYEQYF. The nucleotide sequence is TGTGCCAGCTCACCGAGCTCCTACGAGCAGTACTTC.